This T cell receptor (beta chain) appears in the sequencing data of a study of cytomegalovirus exposure and HLA in healthy donors. Looking at the study overall: Within an early data release were about 80 million unique TCRs drawn from HLA-typed donors. Study findings and constraints: TCR beta sequences reportedly predicted most subjects' HLA-A and HLA-B alleles accurately.

With 60 Vbeta and 13 Jbeta primers, the PCR was carried out. Sequencing was performed with immunoSEQ multiplex PCR; in TCRdb, only in-frame clones are kept and a portion is missing. This sample yields some 250,000 clones, of which roughly 82% are seen a single time; around 5.7% belongs to the top ten. In germline, CDR1 is MNHEY, CDR2 SVGAGI. CDR3 length: 15 residues. The ends lost 6 bases at V and 5 bases at J; junction bases unmatched: 9. This clone was picked up one time. Its matching antigen is unknown. Input material: PBMCs. The receptor was isolated from a woman aged 40 to 50 in good health and CMV-seropositive. The chain has TRBV6-5 and TRBJ2-5; 10 positions match TRBD1. In nucleotides, the CDR3 is TGTGCCAGCAGCCGTTGGACAGGGGGAATTGAGACCCAGTACTTC. Translating it yields CASSRWTGGIETQYF.